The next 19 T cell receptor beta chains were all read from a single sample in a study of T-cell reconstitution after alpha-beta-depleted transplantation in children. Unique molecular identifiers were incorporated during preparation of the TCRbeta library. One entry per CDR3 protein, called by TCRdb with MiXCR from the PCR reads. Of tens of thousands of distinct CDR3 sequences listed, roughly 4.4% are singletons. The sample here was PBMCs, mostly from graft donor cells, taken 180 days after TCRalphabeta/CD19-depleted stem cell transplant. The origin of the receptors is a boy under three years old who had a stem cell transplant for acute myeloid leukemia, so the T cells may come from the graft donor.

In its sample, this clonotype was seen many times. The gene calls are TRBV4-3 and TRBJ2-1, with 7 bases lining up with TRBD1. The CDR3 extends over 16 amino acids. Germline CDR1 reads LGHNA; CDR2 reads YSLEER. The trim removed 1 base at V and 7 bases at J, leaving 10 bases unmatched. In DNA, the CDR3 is TGCGCCAGCAGCCAAGTGGTTTTGACAGGGTTGAATGAGCAGTTCTTC. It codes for CASSQVVLTGLNEQFF.

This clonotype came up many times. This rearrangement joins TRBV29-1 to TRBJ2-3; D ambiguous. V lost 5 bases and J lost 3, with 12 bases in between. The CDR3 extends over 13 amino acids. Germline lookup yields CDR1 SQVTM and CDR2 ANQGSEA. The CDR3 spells CSVYRVITDTQYF. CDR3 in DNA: TGCAGCGTTTATAGGGTCATAACAGATACGCAGTATTTT.

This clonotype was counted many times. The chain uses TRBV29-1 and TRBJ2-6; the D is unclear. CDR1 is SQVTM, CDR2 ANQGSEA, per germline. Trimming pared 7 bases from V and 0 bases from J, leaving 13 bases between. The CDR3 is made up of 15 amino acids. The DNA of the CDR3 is TGCAGCGCCAACATCCCTAGCTCTGGGGCCAACGTCCTGACTTTC. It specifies CSANIPSSGANVLTF.

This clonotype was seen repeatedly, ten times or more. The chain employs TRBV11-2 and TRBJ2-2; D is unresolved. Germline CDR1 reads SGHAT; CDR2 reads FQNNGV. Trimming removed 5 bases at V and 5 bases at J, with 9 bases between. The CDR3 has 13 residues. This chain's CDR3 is CASSPRRTGELFF. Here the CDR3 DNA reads TGTGCCAGCAGCCCCCGGCGGACCGGGGAGCTGTTTTTT.

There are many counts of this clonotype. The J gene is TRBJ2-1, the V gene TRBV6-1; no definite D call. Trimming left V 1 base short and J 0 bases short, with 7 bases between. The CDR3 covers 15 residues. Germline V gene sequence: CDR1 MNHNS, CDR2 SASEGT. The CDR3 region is CASSEGGSSYNEQFF. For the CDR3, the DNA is TGTGCCAGCAGTGAAGGGGGAAGCTCCTACAATGAGCAGTTCTTC.

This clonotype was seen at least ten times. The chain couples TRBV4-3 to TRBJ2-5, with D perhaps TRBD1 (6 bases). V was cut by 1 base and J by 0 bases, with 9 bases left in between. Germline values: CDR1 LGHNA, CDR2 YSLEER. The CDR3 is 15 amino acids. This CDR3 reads CASSQGGGYQETQYF. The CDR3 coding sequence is TGCGCCAGCAGCCAAGGTGGGGGCTACCAAGAGACCCAGTACTTC.

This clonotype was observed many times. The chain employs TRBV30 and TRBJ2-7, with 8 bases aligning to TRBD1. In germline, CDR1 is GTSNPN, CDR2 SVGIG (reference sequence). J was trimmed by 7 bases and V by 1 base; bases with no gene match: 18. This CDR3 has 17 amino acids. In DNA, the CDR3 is TGTGCCTGGAGTGATTTTCCCAACCCCGGACAGGGAAAGGAGCAGTACTTC. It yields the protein CAWSDFPNPGQGKEQYF.

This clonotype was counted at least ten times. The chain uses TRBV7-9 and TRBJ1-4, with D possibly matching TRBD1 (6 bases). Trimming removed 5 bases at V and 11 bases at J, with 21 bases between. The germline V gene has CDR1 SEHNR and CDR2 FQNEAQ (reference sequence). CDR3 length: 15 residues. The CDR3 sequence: CASSPLGGDISKLFF. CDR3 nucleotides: TGTGCCAGCAGCCCCTTGGGGGGGGACATCTCTAAACTGTTTTTT.

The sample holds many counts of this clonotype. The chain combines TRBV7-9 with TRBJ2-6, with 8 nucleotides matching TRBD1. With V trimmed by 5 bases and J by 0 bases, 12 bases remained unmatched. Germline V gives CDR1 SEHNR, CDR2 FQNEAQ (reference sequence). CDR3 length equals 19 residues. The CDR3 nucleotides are TGTGCCAGCAGCCAACCCTGGACAGGGATTAGCTCTGGGGCCAACGTCCTGACTTTC. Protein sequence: CASSQPWTGISSGANVLTF. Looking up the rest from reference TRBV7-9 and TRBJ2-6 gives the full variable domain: DTGVSQNPRHKITKRGQNVTFRCDPISEHNRLYWYRQTLGQGPEFLTYFQNEAQLEKSRLLSDRFSAERPKGSFSTLEIQRTEQGDSAMYLCASSQPWTGISSGANVLTFGAGSRLTVL.

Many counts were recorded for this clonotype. CDR3 sequence: CASSPAGAAGYEQYV. As DNA, the CDR3 is TGTGCCAGCAGCCCAGCAGGGGCCGCCGGCTACGAGCAGTACGTC. The chain couples TRBV5-5 to TRBJ2-7; perhaps TRBD1 as D (6 bases). The CDR3 covers 15 residues. Germline CDR1 and CDR2: SGHKS and YYEKEE (reference sequence). Between the trimmed V and J ends, which lost 4 bases and 3 bases, there was a span of 17 bases.

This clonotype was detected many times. The CDR3 DNA reads as TGCGCCAGCAGCCAAGATTTGGGGAGACTCTCTGGAAACACCATATATTTT. It is translated as CASSQDLGRLSGNTIYF. The chain combines TRBV4-3 with TRBJ1-3, with D unclear. The CDR3 length is 17 residues. Germline CDR1 and CDR2: LGHNA and YSLEER. Trimming removed 0 bases from V and 0 bases from J, with 12 bases in between.

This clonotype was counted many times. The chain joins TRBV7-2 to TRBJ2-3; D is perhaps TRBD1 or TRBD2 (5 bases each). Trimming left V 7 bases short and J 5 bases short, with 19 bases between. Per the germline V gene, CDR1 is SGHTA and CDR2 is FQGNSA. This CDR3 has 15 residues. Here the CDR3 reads CASTPEGPWEDTQYF. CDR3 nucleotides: TGTGCCAGCACCCCTGAGGGGCCTTGGGAAGATACGCAGTATTTT. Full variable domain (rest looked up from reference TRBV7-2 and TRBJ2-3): GAGVSQSPSNKVTEKGKDVELRCDPISGHTALYWYRQSLGQGLEFLIYFQGNSAPDKSGLPSDRFSAERTGGSVSTLTIQRTQQEDSAVYLCASTPEGPWEDTQYFGPGTRLTVL.

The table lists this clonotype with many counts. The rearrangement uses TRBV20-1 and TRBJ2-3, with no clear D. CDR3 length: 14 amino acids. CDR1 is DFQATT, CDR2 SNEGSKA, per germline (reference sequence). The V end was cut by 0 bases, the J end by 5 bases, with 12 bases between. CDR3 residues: CSARDMGVGDTQYF. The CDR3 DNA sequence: TGCAGTGCTAGAGATATGGGCGTGGGAGATACGCAGTATTTT.

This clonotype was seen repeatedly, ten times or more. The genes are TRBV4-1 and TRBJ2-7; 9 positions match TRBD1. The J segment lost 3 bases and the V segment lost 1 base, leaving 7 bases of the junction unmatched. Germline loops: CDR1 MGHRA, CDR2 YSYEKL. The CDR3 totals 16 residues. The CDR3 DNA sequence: TGCGCCAGCAGCCAAGTATCGACAGGGGGTCTCTACGAGCAGTACTTC. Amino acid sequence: CASSQVSTGGLYEQYF.

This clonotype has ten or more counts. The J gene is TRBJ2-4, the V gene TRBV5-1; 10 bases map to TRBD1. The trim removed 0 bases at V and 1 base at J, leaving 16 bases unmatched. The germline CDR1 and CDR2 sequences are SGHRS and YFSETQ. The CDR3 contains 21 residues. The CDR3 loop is CASSLGGVWDRGLGAKNIQYF. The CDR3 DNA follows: TGCGCCAGCAGCTTGGGCGGGGTATGGGACAGGGGCCTCGGGGCCAAAAACATTCAGTACTTC.

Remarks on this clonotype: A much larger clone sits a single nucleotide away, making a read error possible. The CDR3 spells CAWTEQAGQTQYF. The CDR3 DNA is TGTGCCTGGACCGAGCAGGCCGGGCAGACCCAGTACTTC. This chain uses TRBV30 with TRBJ2-5; D uncertain. Trimming took off 4 bases at V and 6 bases at J, with 15 bases between the two ends. Germline assignment: CDR1 GTSNPN and CDR2 SVGIG (reference sequence). This CDR3 has 13 residues.

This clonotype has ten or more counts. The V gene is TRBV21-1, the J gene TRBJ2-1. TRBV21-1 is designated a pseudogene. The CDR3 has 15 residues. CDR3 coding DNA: TGTGCCAGCAGCAAAACGTGGATAGCTGCCAATGAGCAGTTCTTC. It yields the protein CASSKTWIAANEQFF.

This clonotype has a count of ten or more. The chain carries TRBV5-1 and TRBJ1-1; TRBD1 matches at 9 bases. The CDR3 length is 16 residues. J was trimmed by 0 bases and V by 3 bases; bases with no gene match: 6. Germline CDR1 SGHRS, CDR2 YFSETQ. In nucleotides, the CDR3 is TGCGCCAGCAGCTGGGACAGGGAGGGCATGAACACTGAAGCTTTCTTT. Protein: CASSWDREGMNTEAFF.

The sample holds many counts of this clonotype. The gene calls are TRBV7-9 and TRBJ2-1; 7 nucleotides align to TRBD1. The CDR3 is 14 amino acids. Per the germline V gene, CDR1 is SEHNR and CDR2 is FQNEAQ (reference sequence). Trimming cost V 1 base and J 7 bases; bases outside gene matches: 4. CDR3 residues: CASSLGQGWNEQFF. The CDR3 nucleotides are TGTGCCAGCAGCTTAGGACAGGGTTGGAATGAGCAGTTCTTC.